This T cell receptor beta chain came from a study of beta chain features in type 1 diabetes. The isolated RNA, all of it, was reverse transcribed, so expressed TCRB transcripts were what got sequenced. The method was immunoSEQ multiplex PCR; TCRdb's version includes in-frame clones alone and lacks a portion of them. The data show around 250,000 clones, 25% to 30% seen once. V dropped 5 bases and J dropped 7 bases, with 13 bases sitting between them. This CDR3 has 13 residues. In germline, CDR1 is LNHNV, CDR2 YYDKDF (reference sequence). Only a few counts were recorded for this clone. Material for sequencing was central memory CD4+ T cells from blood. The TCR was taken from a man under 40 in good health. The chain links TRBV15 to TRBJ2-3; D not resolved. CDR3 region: CATSPGRANTQYF. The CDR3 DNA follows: TGTGCCACCAGCCCGGGTAGGGCAAATACGCAGTATTTT.